Presented here are 27 T cell receptor beta chains from one specimen sequenced in a study of OX40 agonist ivuxolimab in advanced cancers. Profiled with immunoSEQ multiplex PCR; TCRdb holds only in-frame clones, not every one. The sample yields some 81,000 clones, 70% to 90% seen once. Sequenced material: CD4+ or CD8+ T cells sorted from blood, taken in a trial of the OX40 agonist ivuxolimab. Receptors were obtained from an adult with an advanced solid tumor such as melanoma, head and neck, liver or kidney cancer.

This clone was seen once. The chain is built from TRBV7-3 and TRBJ2-1, with 11 bases fitting TRBD2. With 5 bases clipped from V and 2 bases from J, the junction kept 2 bases outside the gene matches. This CDR3 is built from 15 residues. CDR1 is SGHTA, CDR2 FQGTGA, per germline. The CDR3 nucleotides read TGTGCCAGCAGCGCGACTAGCGGGGCCTACAATGAGCAGTTCTTC. This translates into CASSATSGAYNEQFF.

The chain joins TRBV11-2 to TRBJ2-1; D uncertain. CDR1 SGHAT and CDR2 FQNNGV come from the germline V gene. The CDR3 is 14 amino acids. V lost 1 base and J lost 4, with 8 bases in between. The DNA of the CDR3 is TGTGCCAGCAGCTTAGGGTCGTTTTACAATGAGCAGTTCTTC. Protein: CASSLGSFYNEQFF.

The chain combines TRBV2 with TRBJ2-3; TRBD1 or TRBD2 may be the D gene (6 bases each). V lost 4 bases to trimming and J lost 0 bases, with 14 bases between them. There are 16 residues in the CDR3. Germline V gene data show CDR1 as SNHLY and CDR2 as FYNNEI. This chain's CDR3 is CASSVWGASSTDTQYF. The CDR3 DNA follows: TGTGCCAGCAGTGTTTGGGGGGCCTCTAGCACAGATACGCAGTATTTT.

The chain has TRBV2 and TRBJ2-4, with D unclear. The germline CDR1 and CDR2 sequences are SNHLY and FYNNEI. This CDR3 is built from 16 residues. The V end was cut by 1 base, the J end by 0 bases, with 10 bases between. The CDR3 nucleotides read TGTGCCAGCAGTGAAGAACATACTATAGCCAAAAACATTCAGTACTTC. Residues: CASSEEHTIAKNIQYF. Full variable domain (remainder filled in from reference TRBV2 and TRBJ2-4): EPEVTQTPSHQVTQMGQEVILRCVPISNHLYFYWYRQILGQKVEFLVSFYNNEISEKSEIFDDQFSVERPDGSNFTLKIRSTKLEDSAMYFCASSEEHTIAKNIQYFGAGTRLSVL.

The chain links TRBV5-1 to TRBJ1-3; 7 nucleotides line up with TRBD1. Germline assignment: CDR1 SGHRS and CDR2 YFSETQ. The trim removed 4 bases at V and 2 bases at J, leaving 9 bases unmatched. There are 16 residues in the CDR3. CDR3 DNA sequence: TGCGCCAGCAGCCCGACCGTGACAGGGACTGGAAACACCATATATTTT. Its translation is CASSPTVTGTGNTIYF.

This clone showed up just once. The chain links TRBV19 to TRBJ2-7; 7 bases match TRBD2. V was pared by 3 bases and J by 7 bases, with 6 bases of the junction left unmatched. This CDR3 spans 13 amino acids. Germline V gene lookup returns CDR1 LNHDA and CDR2 SQIVND (reference sequence). The CDR3 protein is CASSMTGRGEQYF. In DNA, the CDR3 is TGTGCCAGTAGTATGACTGGGCGGGGGGAGCAGTACTTC.

The rearrangement joins TRBV9 to TRBJ2-3; no clear D gene. V was shortened by 4 bases and J by 2 bases, with 14 bases between the two germline ends. The CDR3 extends over 15 amino acids. The germline V gene has CDR1 SGDLS and CDR2 YYNGEE. The CDR3 DNA reads TGTGCCAGCAGCCCTAGTGGGGTCACCACAGATACGCAGTATTTT. Translation: CASSPSGVTTDTQYF.

The rearrangement links TRBV27 to TRBJ2-7; a weak D match, TRBD2 (5 bases). The CDR3 covers 13 residues. Germline V gene sequence: CDR1 MNHEY, CDR2 SMNVEV (reference sequence). Trimming cost V 4 bases and J 6 bases, with 13 bases left between them. This CDR3 is CASSSLQGGEQYF. The CDR3 DNA reads TGTGCCAGCAGTTCTCTGCAAGGAGGCGAGCAGTACTTC.

The chain recombines TRBV5-1 with TRBJ1-2; maybe TRBD1 (5 bases). The CDR3 runs to 14 residues. Trimming stripped 4 bases from V and 8 bases from J, with 18 bases between. CDR1 and CDR2 (germline): SGHRS, YFSETQ. The DNA of the CDR3 is TGCGCCAGCAGCCCGGGGGACTCCCATGGAGGCTACACCTTC. It specifies CASSPGDSHGGYTF.

The CDR3 region is CASSIVEDQPQHF. In nucleotides, the CDR3 is TGTGCCAGTAGTATAGTAGAAGATCAGCCCCAGCATTTT. The V gene is TRBV19, the J gene TRBJ1-5; D gene uncertain. The germline V and J ends were trimmed by 1 base and 5 bases, with 6 bases remaining between them. The germline V gene encodes CDR1 LNHDA and CDR2 SQIVND (reference sequence). The CDR3 totals 13 residues.

The chain is built from TRBV6-5 and TRBJ2-7; D unclear. The CDR3 totals 13 residues. Germline V gene lookup returns CDR1 MNHEY and CDR2 SVGAGI. Trimming cost V 6 bases and J 2 bases, with 11 bases left between them. CDR3 nucleotide sequence: TGTGCCAGCAGCCTCGGACGGACCTACGAGCAGTACTTC. It codes for CASSLGRTYEQYF.

V is TRBV5-1 and J is TRBJ2-2; 9 positions match TRBD2. Per the germline V gene, CDR1 is SGHRS and CDR2 is YFSETQ. V gave up 7 bases and J gave up 4 bases; unmatched junction bases: 8. CDR3 length equals 15 residues. The CDR3 sequence: CASSLASGVTGELFF. As DNA, the CDR3 is TGCGCCAGCTCTTTAGCTAGCGGGGTCACCGGGGAGCTGTTTTTT. Full variable domain (missing parts from reference TRBV5-1 and TRBJ2-2): KAGVTQTPRYLIKTRGQQVTLSCSPISGHRSVSWYQQTPGQGLQFLFEYFSETQRNKGNFPGRFSGRQFSNSRSEMNVSTLELGDSALYLCASSLASGVTGELFFGEGSRLTVL.

The V gene is TRBV5-6, the J gene TRBJ2-1; 9 bases line up with TRBD1. V trimming: 3 bases; J trimming: 0 bases; junction bases outside the gene matches: 4. CDR1 is SGHDT, CDR2 YYEEEE, per germline. CDR3 length: 16 residues. The CDR3 nucleotides read TGTGCCAGCAGCTCCGGGACAGGGAGCTCCTACAATGAGCAGTTCTTC. The encoded protein is CASSSGTGSSYNEQFF. Variable domain in full (rest from reference TRBV5-6 and TRBJ2-1): DAGVTQSPTHLIKTRGQQVTLRCSPKSGHDTVSWYQQALGQGPQFIFQYYEEEERQRGNFPDRFSGHQFPNYSSELNVNALLLGDSALYLCASSSGTGSSYNEQFFGPGTRLTVL.

This clone was counted once. This chain joins TRBV7-2 and TRBJ1-1; 9 bases are shared with TRBD1. Germline values: CDR1 SGHTA, CDR2 FQGNSA. CDR3 length: 14 amino acids. Losses at the gene ends were 5 bases for V and 4 bases for J; bases not matched to a gene: 5. CDR3 sequence (DNA): TGTGCCAGCAGCCGGGACAGGGCAAGCACTGAAGCTTTCTTT. This encodes CASSRDRASTEAFF.

The chain has TRBV7-3 and TRBJ1-1, with a weak D call TRBD1 (5 bases). CDR3 length equals 14 residues. CDR1 is SGHTA, CDR2 FQGTGA, per germline. The V end was cut by 2 bases, the J end by 4 bases, with 11 bases between. The CDR3 DNA follows: TGTGCCAGCAGCTTAGGAGGGACTGGCACTGAAGCTTTCTTT. This encodes CASSLGGTGTEAFF.

The V gene is TRBV5-1, the J gene TRBJ1-3; D remains unclear. This CDR3 region has 14 residues. The germline V gene has CDR1 SGHRS and CDR2 YFSETQ. V was pared by 0 bases and J by 7 bases, with 11 bases between. The CDR3 reads CASSLGDTANTIYF. The CDR3 DNA follows: TGCGCCAGCAGCTTGGGAGACACGGCGAACACCATATATTTT. Looking up the rest from reference TRBV5-1 and TRBJ1-3 gives the full variable domain: KAGVTQTPRYLIKTRGQQVTLSCSPISGHRSVSWYQQTPGQGLQFLFEYFSETQRNKGNFPGRFSGRQFSNSRSEMNVSTLELGDSALYLCASSLGDTANTIYFGEGSWLTVV.

The J gene is TRBJ1-1, the V gene TRBV27; D possibly corresponds to TRBD1 (6 bases). Trimming shortened V by 3 bases and J by 6 bases, and 11 bases separated the two germline ends. Germline CDR1 MNHEY, CDR2 SMNVEV (reference sequence). CDR3 length: 13 residues. The CDR3 protein is CASSFRGASEAFF. DNA for the CDR3: TGTGCCAGCAGTTTCCGGGGGGCTTCTGAAGCTTTCTTT.

V and J are TRBV5-5 and TRBJ2-3; D may be TRBD2 (5 bases). There are 16 residues in the CDR3. Germline CDR1 reads SGHKS; CDR2 reads YYEKEE (reference sequence). V shed 1 base and J shed 0 bases, with 12 bases lying between them. The CDR3 sequence is CASSLTLRGSTDTQYF. The CDR3 bases are TGTGCCAGCAGCTTGACGCTCCGGGGAAGCACAGATACGCAGTATTTT.

The J gene is TRBJ2-3, the V gene TRBV10-3, with D perhaps being TRBD1 or TRBD2 (5 bases each). The V gene lost 4 bases and the J gene lost 6 bases, with 17 bases spanning the gap. Germline CDR1 ENHRY, CDR2 SYGVKD. The CDR3 totals 15 residues. CDR3 nucleotide sequence: TGTGCCATCAGTGGAAGGTCAGGGTGGGGGGATACGCAGTATTTT. Amino acids: CAISGRSGWGDTQYF.

A few counts support this clone. The chain joins TRBV5-4 to TRBJ1-6; no firm D call. The germline gives CDR1 SGHNT, CDR2 YYREEE (reference sequence). The V end was cut by 3 bases, the J end by 6 bases, with 10 bases between. The CDR3 is 14 residues long. The CDR3 region is CASSSDGRNSPLHF. CDR3 nucleotides: TGTGCCAGCAGCTCGGACGGACGTAATTCACCCCTCCACTTT.

This rearrangement joins TRBV5-4 to TRBJ1-2, with 11 bases that match TRBD1. The ends lost 4 bases at V and 5 bases at J; junction bases unmatched: 7. The CDR3 loop spans 15 amino acids. The germline gives CDR1 SGHNT, CDR2 YYREEE (reference sequence). The DNA for the CDR3 is TGTGCCAGCAGCGAACGGACAGGGGGCTCGTATGGCTACACCTTC. It is translated as CASSERTGGSYGYTF.

The genes are TRBV19 and TRBJ2-2; D is uncertain. The CDR3 totals 14 residues. The V and J ends lost 6 bases and 1 base respectively, with 9 bases between them. CDR1 is LNHDA and CDR2 is SQIVND in the germline V gene (reference sequence). The CDR3 protein is CASSPGRNTGELFF. The CDR3, as DNA: TGTGCCAGTAGCCCTGGACGGAACACCGGGGAGCTGTTTTTT.

This chain uses TRBV9 with TRBJ2-7; 12 bases align to TRBD2. Germline trimming cut 3 bases from V and 6 bases from J; bases unmatched to any gene: 4. Germline V gene sequence: CDR1 SGDLS, CDR2 YYNGEE. The CDR3 has 14 amino acids. This CDR3 reads CASSARTSGAEQYF. The CDR3 coding sequence is TGTGCCAGCAGCGCCCGGACTAGCGGGGCCGAGCAGTACTTC.

The chain employs TRBV21-1 and TRBJ1-5; TRBD1, as called in the table, went unchecked against the DNA. TRBV21-1 is a pseudogene. The CDR3 contains 15 residues. The chain's CDR3 is CASRHSGARHQPQHF. CDR3 nucleotide sequence: TGTGCCAGCAGACACTCAGGGGCCCGACATCAGCCCCAGCATTTT.

The rearrangement joins TRBV5-1 to TRBJ2-3, with 13 positions matching TRBD2. CDR3 size: 18 residues. V gave up 4 bases and J gave up 6 bases; unmatched junction bases: 14. Per germline, CDR1 SGHRS and CDR2 YFSETQ. CDR3 protein: CASSPQGLAGNPRDTQYF. As DNA, the CDR3 is TGCGCCAGCAGCCCCCAGGGACTAGCGGGGAATCCGAGGGATACGCAGTATTTT.

The rearrangement joins TRBV6-1 to TRBJ1-2; D remains ambiguous. Trimming took off 5 bases at V and 4 bases at J, with 5 bases between the two ends. This CDR3 contains 11 residues. CDR1 and CDR2 from the germline V gene are MNHNS and SASEGT. CDR3 amino acids: CASSSPYGYTF. CDR3 DNA sequence: TGTGCCAGCAGTTCCCCCTATGGCTACACCTTC.

This chain connects TRBV5-8 to TRBJ1-2; D remains unclear. From germline, CDR1 is SGHTS and CDR2 YDEGEE. This CDR3 contains 14 residues. V lost 1 base and J lost 4, with 11 bases in between. The CDR3 is CASSLSGLSYGYTF. The CDR3 DNA sequence: TGTGCCAGCAGCTTGAGCGGCCTATCCTATGGCTACACCTTC.